This T cell receptor beta chain stems from a study of CD8+ T cells in alopecia areata. Overall study: A regimen of oral tofacitinib, 5 to 10 mg twice daily, was given to treated patients. Study-wide findings and caveats: One nonresponder leaves baseline CD8+ expansion's link to response uncertain. Among the cells sequenced in scalp samples are also the resident alphabeta T cells of normal skin.

V gave up 4 bases and J gave up 4 bases; unmatched junction bases: 6. Germline loops: CDR1 LGHNA, CDR2 YSLEER. CDR3 length equals 15 residues. Treatment denoted: oral pan-JAK inhibitor, 5-10 mg twice daily. Researchers took lesional scalp punch biopsies and peripheral blood from people who were alopecia areata patients. Extracted RNA was reverse transcribed, and the resulting cDNA served as sequencing template. Here immunoSEQ multiplex PCR was the method, and the copy in TCRdb shows in-frame clones only, minus some. Seen here are under 350,000 clones, over 45% observed once, and the top ten hold over 1.5%. Regarding this clone: Its antigen is as yet unknown.

The chain joins TRBV4-3 to TRBJ1-5; 8 bases are a match to TRBD1. Sequencing was performed on CD4+ T cells sorted from blood, taken at week 24, from a patient treated with tofacitinib. This sequence was found in a human donor with alopecia areata. CDR3 sequence: CASSLRTGSNQPQHF. CDR3 sequence (DNA): TGCGCCAGCAGCCTACGGACAGGGTCAAATCAGCCCCAGCATTTT.